Listed below are T cell receptor beta chains from one sample, sequenced in a study of T cells after yellow fever vaccination. TCRdb re-derived calls from the 5' RACE reads in MiXCR, one entry per CDR3 protein. The sample holds 400,000 or so distinct CDR3 sequences, about 6% seen once. The specimen was PBMCs, collected 5 days after the yellow fever booster vaccination. The receptor set was obtained from a man aged 30 to 45 who received the YFV17D yellow fever vaccine. The CDR3 runs from the conserved cysteine through the conserved F or W. Each record gives: J gene, clone size, D gene, V gene, CDR3 protein, CDR3 DNA. A D gene is named only where the DNA matches it firmly. Part of the rows lack a size; the others show once, few, many or a class for expanded clones.

TRBJ2-3 . . TRBV5-6 CASSSYRDSPDTQYF TGTGCCAGCAGCTCATACCGGGACTCCCCAGATACGCAGTATTTT
TRBJ2-1 many . TRBV12-5 CASGLTGGNEQFF TGTGCTAGTGGACTTACAGGTGGGAATGAGCAGTTCTTC
TRBJ1-1 . . TRBV20-1 CSARTGGQATEAFF TGCAGTGCTAGAACGGGGGGGCAAGCAACTGAAGCTTTCTTT
TRBJ2-1 many TRBD2 TRBV11-2 CASSLGQRGLYNEQFF TGTGCCAGCAGCTTAGGCCAGCGGGGACTATACAATGAGCAGTTCTTC
TRBJ1-3 . TRBD1 TRBV6-6 CASRSGQGNTIYF TGTGCCAGCAGGTCTGGACAGGGGAACACCATATATTTT
TRBJ2-7 few . TRBV19 CASTDTGDTYEQYF TGTGCCAGTACCGATACAGGCGACACCTACGAGCAGTACTTC
TRBJ2-7 . . TRBV9 CASSRGGDEQYF TGTGCCAGCAGCCGCGGCGGGGACGAGCAGTACTTC
TRBJ2-2 . TRBD2 TRBV14 CASSLTSGSVGELFF TGTGCCAGCAGTCTGACTAGCGGGAGCGTCGGGGAGCTGTTTTTT
TRBJ2-5 . TRBD1 TRBV30 CAWSAHRGRVDIAETQYF TGTGCCTGGAGTGCCCACAGGGGGCGCGTCGATATAGCGGAGACCCAGTACTTC
TRBJ2-1 few TRBD1 TRBV7-6 CASSLEGTGKKGEQFF TGTGCCAGCAGCTTAGAAGGGACAGGGAAGAAGGGTGAGCAGTTCTTC
TRBJ2-1 . TRBD2 TRBV20-1 CSVLAGGIYNEQFF TGCAGTGTCCTAGCGGGAGGCATTTACAATGAGCAGTTCTTC
TRBJ1-1 many TRBD1 TRBV18 CASSPIGQGTEAFF TGTGCCAGCTCACCTATCGGACAGGGCACTGAAGCTTTCTTT
TRBJ2-2 . . TRBV12-3/TRBV12-4 CASSFNPANTGELFF TGTGCCAGCAGTTTCAATCCCGCGAACACCGGGGAGCTGTTTTTT
TRBJ2-7 many TRBD1 TRBV20-1 CSAMGQEREQYF TGCAGTGCTATGGGACAGGAGCGCGAGCAGTACTTC
TRBJ2-7 . . TRBV18 CASSPPGPVVNEQYF TGTGCCAGCTCACCACCAGGACCAGTGGTGAACGAGCAGTACTTC
TRBJ1-1 many . TRBV11-2 CASSAGNTEAFF TGTGCCAGCAGCGCAGGGAACACTGAAGCTTTCTTT
TRBJ2-1 . . TRBV29-1 CSVGLVFEQFF TGCAGCGTTGGACTAGTTTTTGAGCAGTTCTTC
TRBJ2-5 . . TRBV7-9 CASSLGAEGQYF TGTGCCAGCAGCTTAGGCGCGGAAGGCCAGTACTTC
TRBJ2-1 few TRBD2 TRBV7-6 CASTPTSGSYNEQFF TGTGCCAGCACCCCGACTAGCGGGAGTTACAATGAGCAGTTCTTC
TRBJ2-7 . . TRBV7-2 CASSTNSVGEQYF TGTGCCAGCAGCACCAACTCCGTTGGCGAGCAGTACTTC
TRBJ2-5 many TRBD2 TRBV27 CASAWREQETQYF TGTGCCAGTGCCTGGCGGGAGCAAGAGACCCAGTACTTC
TRBJ2-5 . . TRBV5-1 CASSLGQGGSETQYF TGCGCCAGCAGCTTGGGACAGGGAGGGTCAGAGACCCAGTACTTC
TRBJ2-1 few TRBD2 TRBV9 CASSVFSGSGNEQFF TGTGCCAGCAGCGTATTTAGCGGGAGTGGAAATGAGCAGTTCTTC
TRBJ2-2 . TRBD1 TRBV5-1 CASSLATQGAVSGELFF TGCGCCAGCAGCTTGGCCACGCAGGGGGCGGTATCCGGGGAGCTGTTTTTT
TRBJ2-2 many . TRBV12-3/TRBV12-4 CASSLASRRTGELFF TGTGCCAGCAGTTTAGCGTCCAGGAGGACCGGGGAGCTGTTTTTT
TRBJ2-1 . . TRBV6-5 CASSYEGLLNEQFF TGTGCCAGCAGTTACGAGGGACTCCTGAATGAGCAGTTCTTC
TRBJ2-1 many . TRBV4-2 CASSQFVTGQGHNEQFF TGTGCCAGCAGCCAATTCGTTACTGGTCAGGGCCACAATGAGCAGTTCTTC
TRBJ2-1 . . TRBV18 CASSPGISTTEQFF TGTGCCAGCTCACCGGGGATTAGCACTACTGAGCAGTTCTTC
TRBJ2-1 many . TRBV12-3/TRBV12-4 CASSFDLVNYGRKTYNEQFF TGTGCCAGCAGTTTTGATTTGGTAAACTATGGACGAAAAACCTACAATGAGCAGTTCTTC
TRBJ2-3 many TRBD1 TRBV20-1 CSASGDREADTQYF TGCAGTGCTAGCGGGGACAGGGAAGCAGATACGCAGTATTTT
TRBJ1-2 . . TRBV6-5 CASRQERVSGYTF TGTGCCAGCAGACAGGAAAGGGTCTCTGGCTACACCTTC
TRBJ1-5 few . TRBV20-1 CSARVGVWNQPQHF TGCAGTGCTAGAGTCGGGGTTTGGAATCAGCCCCAGCATTTT
TRBJ2-1 . TRBD2 TRBV20-1 CSARSASGHNEQFF TGCAGTGCTAGATCGGCTAGCGGACACAATGAGCAGTTCTTC
TRBJ2-7 many . TRBV7-7 CASSPASGWSYEQYF TGTGCTAGCAGCCCCGCCAGCGGGTGGTCCTACGAGCAGTACTTC
TRBJ2-2 few TRBD1 TRBV4-2 CASSQAGQGTGELFF TGTGCCAGCAGCCAAGCGGGACAGGGAACCGGGGAGCTGTTTTTT
TRBJ2-7 many . TRBV6-5 CASSSSVGYEQYF TGTGCCAGCAGTTCTAGCGTCGGCTACGAGCAGTACTTC
TRBJ1-3 many TRBD1 TRBV9 CASSRTQGAIGNTIYF TGTGCCAGCAGCAGGACCCAGGGGGCGATTGGAAACACCATATATTTT
TRBJ2-6 . . TRBV15 CATSRSSGANVLTF TGTGCCACCAGCAGGTCGTCGGGTGCCAACGTCCTGACTTTC
TRBJ2-1 few TRBD2 TRBV9 CASSVAPSGSDEQFF TGTGCCAGCAGCGTAGCCCCTAGCGGGAGCGATGAGCAGTTCTTC
TRBJ2-7 many TRBD1 TRBV2 CASSVGQGARASYEQYF TGTGCCAGCAGTGTGGGACAGGGGGCTCGTGCGTCCTACGAGCAGTACTTC
TRBJ2-3 many TRBD2 TRBV25-1 CASSPGTSGPSTDTQYF TGTGCCAGCAGCCCCGGGACTAGCGGTCCTAGCACAGATACGCAGTATTTT
TRBJ1-2 many . TRBV6-5 CASSYSGSYYGYTF TGTGCCAGCAGTTACTCCGGCTCGTACTATGGCTACACCTTC
TRBJ1-4 . . TRBV12-3/TRBV12-4 CASSEGGATNEKLFF TGTGCCAGCAGTGAGGGTGGGGCAACTAATGAAAAACTGTTTTTT
TRBJ2-1 few TRBD2 TRBV6-4 CASSELAGRNEQFF TGTGCCAGCAGTGAACTAGCGGGTAGAAATGAGCAGTTCTTC
TRBJ2-1 . . TRBV3-1 CASSRDSSSYNEQFF TGTGCCAGCTCCCGGGACTCAAGCTCCTACAATGAGCAGTTCTTC